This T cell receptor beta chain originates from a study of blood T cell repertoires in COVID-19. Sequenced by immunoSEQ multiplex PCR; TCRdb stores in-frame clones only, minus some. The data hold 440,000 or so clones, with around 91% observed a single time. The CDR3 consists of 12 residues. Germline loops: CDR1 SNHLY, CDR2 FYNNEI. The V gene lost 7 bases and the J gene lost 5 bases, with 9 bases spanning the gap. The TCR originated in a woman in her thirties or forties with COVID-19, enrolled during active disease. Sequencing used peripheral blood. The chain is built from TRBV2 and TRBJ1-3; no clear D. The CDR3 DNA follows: TGTGCCAGCAACCCAGAAAGAAACACCATATATTTT. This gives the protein CASNPERNTIYF.